The 5 T cell receptor beta chains presented below share a single source sample, sequenced in a study of cytomegalovirus exposure and HLA in healthy donors. The PCR contained 60 Vbeta and 13 Jbeta primers. Clones were sequenced by immunoSEQ multiplex PCR, and TCRdb holds only the in-frame ones, with some missing. This specimen shows about 140,000 clones; the ten leading clones hold under 2.5%. Specimen: PBMCs. The receptors shown here come from a woman aged 18-35 years in good health and CMV-seronegative.

The chain recombines TRBV2 with TRBJ1-3, with D possibly matching TRBD1 (6 bases). CDR3 size: 15 residues. V was trimmed by 9 bases and J by 0 bases, leaving 15 bases between them. Germline V gives CDR1 SNHLY, CDR2 FYNNEI. CDR3 sequence reads: CASRGQSLSGNTIYF. The DNA of the CDR3 is TGTGCCAGTCGCGGACAGTCCCTCTCTGGAAACACCATATATTTT.

A note on this clone: At the DNA level, this CDR3 is encoded by other sequences in the same sample as well. This sequence joins TRBV15 and TRBJ2-1; a weak D match, TRBD1 (5 bases). Trimming left V 8 bases short and J 7 bases short, with 18 bases between. The CDR3 spans 14 residues. In germline, CDR1 is LNHNV, CDR2 YYDKDF (reference sequence). CDR3 protein: CATGSSRARNEQFF. The DNA for the CDR3 is TGTGCCACCGGTTCGAGCAGGGCGAGGAATGAGCAGTTCTTC.

The chain uses TRBV30 and TRBJ2-1; a weak D match, TRBD1 (6 bases). The CDR3 has 14 residues. The germline V gene encodes CDR1 GTSNPN and CDR2 SVGIG (reference sequence). Trimming cost V 0 bases and J 2 bases, with 8 bases left between them. The CDR3 sequence is CAWSVGDTYNEQFF. The CDR3 DNA is TGTGCCTGGAGTGTGGGGGACACCTACAATGAGCAGTTCTTC.

V usage is TRBV9 and J usage is TRBJ2-1, with 7 bases matching TRBD2. Looked up from germline, CDR1 is SGDLS and CDR2 is YYNGEE. This CDR3 region has 16 residues. Losses at the gene ends were 0 bases for V and 6 bases for J; bases not matched to a gene: 9. The CDR3 loop is CASSVVRASGRNEQFF. CDR3 nucleotide sequence: TGTGCCAGCAGCGTAGTTCGGGCTAGCGGTCGCAATGAGCAGTTCTTC.

The chain couples TRBV6-1 to TRBJ2-7; 7 positions agree with TRBD2. After removal of 7 bases from V and 7 bases from J, the junction contained 10 bases not matched to a gene. The V gene's germline CDR1 is MNHNS and CDR2 SASEGT. The CDR3 totals 13 residues. CDR3 sequence: CASTGGGEHEQYF. The CDR3 DNA follows: TGTGCCAGCACGGGCGGGGGTGAGCATGAGCAGTACTTC.